This T cell receptor beta chain was identified in a study of shared clonotypes between healthy human individuals. Overall study context: CD4 naive and memory got three plates each, CD8 naive two, CD8 memory one. Study outcomes and limitations: Non-shared clonotypes had lower generation probabilities than clonotypes shared by all four sorted-subset donors. Several donors shared about 5% of their naive CD4 clonotypes.

Germline V gene sequence: CDR1 LNHDA, CDR2 SQIVND (reference sequence). J gave up 0 bases and V 3 bases, and 5 bases lay outside the gene matches. There are 15 residues in the CDR3. Notes on this clone: Its specificity is not known. The sample has other DNA sequences that encode this CDR3 too.

Generated by immunoSEQ multiplex PCR, the TCRdb table keeps only in-frame clones and is missing some. The sample comprises 2 million to 2.5 million clones, almost 96% of which are singletons, and roughly 0.13% rests with the top ten. The source material was naive CD4+ T cells sorted from blood. Subset in this sample: CD45RA+ positively selected. The J gene is TRBJ2-7, the V gene TRBV19, with 7 nucleotides matching TRBD1. This TCR came from a man between 18 and 29 years old in good health. Here the CDR3 reads CASSIAAGGSYEQYF. The CDR3 DNA follows: TGTGCCAGTAGTATTGCGGCAGGGGGCTCCTACGAGCAGTACTTC.